These T cell receptor beta chains were read from a single sample in a study of regulatory T cells in long-lasting Graves disease. TCRdb reprocessed the multiplex PCR reads via MiXCR and lists one record per CDR3 protein. The repertoire includes approximately 250,000 distinct CDR3 sequences, roughly 18% of them detected once, and over 20% sits in the top ten. Sequenced here: peripheral blood mononuclear cells (PBMCs), sampled at new diagnosis, from a patient treated with antithyroid drugs. The receptors were sampled from a female donor with Graves disease. Each CDR3 is given with its conserved first and last residue. D genes are given only for firm matches. Some rows mark clone size as missing; the rest say once, few, many or name a class of expanded clone.

size	V	D	J	DNA	CDR3
many	TRBV19	TRBD1	TRBJ1-5	TGTGCCAGTAGTATTATAACAGGGGGGGGACAGCCCCAGCATTTT	CASSIITGGGQPQHF
many	TRBV20-1	TRBD2	TRBJ2-7	TGCAGTGCTAGCCTGGCAGGGACTAGTCCGGGCGAGCAGTACTTC	CSASLAGTSPGEQYF
few	TRBV12-3/TRBV12-4	.	TRBJ1-2	TGTGCCAGCAGTTTGCAGGCAGCTAACTATGGCTACGCCTTC	CASSLQAANYGYAF
many	TRBV25-1	TRBD2	TRBJ2-7	TGTGCCAGCAGGGCTAGCGGGAGCCACGAGCAGTACTTC	CASRASGSHEQYF
many	TRBV20-1	TRBD2	TRBJ2-5	TGCAGTGCGCGGACTAGCGGGAGATTTGGGGAGACCCAGTACTTC	CSARTSGRFGETQYF
.	TRBV10-3	TRBD1	TRBJ1-5	TGTGCCATCAGTGAGAGGGCAGGGGGAGCCAATCAGCCCCAGCATTTT	CAISERAGGANQPQHF
many	TRBV27	TRBD2	TRBJ2-7	TGTGCCAGCAGCTCGTTACGGGGACGGCGGGAGGGTGGAGAGCAGTACTTC	CASSSLRGRREGGEQYF
many	TRBV6-1	.	TRBJ1-2	TGTGCCAGCAACGTAGACAGGAACTATGGCTACACCTTC	CASNVDRNYGYTF
.	TRBV20-1	TRBD2	TRBJ2-1	TGCAGTGCTATCCCTATAGCGGGAGGGAACAATGAGCAGTTCTTC	CSAIPIAGGNNEQFF
many	TRBV19	.	TRBJ1-5	TGTGCCAGTAGTTGGCGTAGGGGCAATCAGCCCCAGCATTTT	CASSWRRGNQPQHF
.	TRBV6-5	.	TRBJ1-1	TGTGCCAGCAGTTACTCCGGGGGGGCCACTGAAGCTTTCTTT	CASSYSGGATEAFF
many	TRBV28	.	TRBJ2-7	TGTGCCAGCAGTTTTACTACGGGCGAGCAGTACTTC	CASSFTTGEQYF
many	TRBV7-3	.	TRBJ2-3	TGTGCCAGCAGCCCCCAGGCTCTAGGTTTGAATACGCAGTATTTT	CASSPQALGLNTQYF
.	TRBV2	.	TRBJ1-5	TGTGCCAGCAGACCCCTGGAAAGGGGTCAGCCCCAGCATTTT	CASRPLERGQPQHF
many	TRBV3-1	TRBD1	TRBJ1-2	TGTGCCAGCAGCCAACGGACAGGGTTTAACTATGGCTACACCTTC	CASSQRTGFNYGYTF
few	TRBV12-5	.	TRBJ2-2	TGTGCTAGTGGGCATAAGTTGGGCCCCGAGGGCACCGGGGAGCTGTTTTTT	CASGHKLGPEGTGELFF
.	TRBV28	TRBD1	TRBJ2-7	TGTGCCAGCAGTTTAATCGACAGGGAAGACTACGAGCAGTACTTC	CASSLIDREDYEQYF
.	TRBV3-1	.	TRBJ2-2	TGTGCCAGCAGCCAATTCGGGAGCTCCGGGGAGCTGTTTTTT	CASSQFGSSGELFF
many	TRBV14	.	TRBJ2-6	TGTGCCAGCAGCACTGGGGCCAACGTCCTGACTTTC	CASSTGANVLTF
many	TRBV7-2	.	TRBJ1-4	TGTGCCAGCAGCTTAGGCCAGGGTAATGAAAAACTGTTTTTT	CASSLGQGNEKLFF
many	TRBV6-2/TRBV6-3	.	TRBJ2-6	TGTGCCAGCAGTCCCCGCCCTGGGGCCAACGTCCTGACTTTC	CASSPRPGANVLTF
many	TRBV7-7	.	TRBJ1-5	TGTGCTAGCAGCGCACAGAGCTATAGCAATCAGCCCCAGCATTTT	CASSAQSYSNQPQHF
.	TRBV28	.	TRBJ1-5	TGTGCCAGCAGTCTCCGGCGACAGGTCACCAATCAGCCCCAGCATTTT	CASSLRRQVTNQPQHF
many	TRBV28	.	TRBJ1-2	TGTGCCAGCAGTTTCCCTGGACACGGGCTAAATAGCTATGGCTACACCTTC	CASSFPGHGLNSYGYTF
many	TRBV4-1	TRBD2	TRBJ2-7	TGCGCCAGCAGCCAAGATCTTGCGGGGGTTACGTCCTACGAGCAGTACTTC	CASSQDLAGVTSYEQYF
many	TRBV24-1	TRBD1	TRBJ1-5	TGTGCCACCAGTGACCACAGGGGAGGCAGCAATCAGCCCCAGCATTTT	CATSDHRGGSNQPQHF
many	TRBV2	.	TRBJ1-1	TGTGCCAGCTTCCCCCGGGGTAAGTGGGCTGAAGCTTTCTTT	CASFPRGKWAEAFF
few	TRBV9	.	TRBJ2-2	TGTGCCAGCAGCGTGAACAGGGAATTTCCCACCGGGGAGCTGTTTTTT	CASSVNREFPTGELFF
many	TRBV10-3	.	TRBJ1-2	TGTGCCATCACCGACGGGGGGTTGGGTGGCTACACCTTC	CAITDGGLGGYTF
many	TRBV2	.	TRBJ1-1	TGTGCCAGCAGTCGTCTCACTGAAGCTTTCTTT	CASSRLTEAFF
many	TRBV19	TRBD1	TRBJ2-1	TGTGCCAGTAGGCGACAGGGGTGGAATGAGCAGTTCTTC	CASRRQGWNEQFF
.	TRBV3-1	.	TRBJ1-4	TGTGCCAGCAGCCAGACCCGAGGGGGAAAACTGTTTTTT	CASSQTRGGKLFF
many	TRBV12-3/TRBV12-4	.	TRBJ2-5	TGTGCCAGCAGTGGCGGGACAGACCAAGAGACCCAGTACTTC	CASSGGTDQETQYF
many	TRBV2	.	TRBJ1-1	TGTGCCAGCAGTGAGGACAGAACAAGACCTGAAGCTTTCTTT	CASSEDRTRPEAFF
.	TRBV4-2	TRBD1	TRBJ1-3	TGTGCCAGCAGCTCACCGGGACAGATGAGCTCTGGAAACACCATATGTTTT	CASSSPGQMSSGNTICF
.	TRBV7-3	.	TRBJ2-3	TGTGCCAGCGCCCTCGCACCTAGCACAGATACGCAGTATTTT	CASALAPSTDTQYF
many	TRBV2	TRBD1	TRBJ1-4	TGTGCCAGCAGACCCCAGGGGGCTGCAACTAATGAAAAACTGTTTTTT	CASRPQGAATNEKLFF
.	TRBV19	.	TRBJ1-2	TGTGCCACAAGGAAGACAGACAGCTATGGCTACACCTTC	CATRKTDSYGYTF
.	TRBV27	.	TRBJ2-5	TGTGCCAGTTCCGGGACCCCCTGGGAGACCCAGTACTTC	CASSGTPWETQYF
many	TRBV6-2/TRBV6-3	.	TRBJ2-1	TGTGCCAGCAGTTACTCGGGGGGGGGCCAGCCCTACAATGAGCAGTTCTTC	CASSYSGGGQPYNEQFF
.	TRBV12-3/TRBV12-4	TRBD1	TRBJ2-7	TGTGCCAGCAGCCGTTGGACAGGGTCCTACGAGCAGTACTTC	CASSRWTGSYEQYF